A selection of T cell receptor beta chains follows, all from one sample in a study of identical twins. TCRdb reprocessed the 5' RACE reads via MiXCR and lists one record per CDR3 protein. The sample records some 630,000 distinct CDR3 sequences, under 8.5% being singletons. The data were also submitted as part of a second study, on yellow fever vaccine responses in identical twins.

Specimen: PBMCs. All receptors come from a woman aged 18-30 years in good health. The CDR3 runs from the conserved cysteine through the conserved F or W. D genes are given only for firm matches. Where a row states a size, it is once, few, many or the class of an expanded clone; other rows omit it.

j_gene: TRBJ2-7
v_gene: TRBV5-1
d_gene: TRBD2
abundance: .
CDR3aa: CASSLRREAGRYEQYF
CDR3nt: TGCGCCAGCAGCTTGCGACGAGAAGCGGGACGCTACGAGCAGTACTTC

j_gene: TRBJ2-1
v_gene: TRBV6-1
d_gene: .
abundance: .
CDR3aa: CASQGGLVDNEQFF
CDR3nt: TGTGCCAGCCAGGGGGGGTTAGTGGATAATGAGCAGTTCTTC

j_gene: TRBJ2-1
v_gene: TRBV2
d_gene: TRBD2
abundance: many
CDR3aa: CASSDIGTSGNNEQFF
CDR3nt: TGTGCCAGCAGTGATATTGGGACTAGCGGAAACAATGAGCAGTTCTTC

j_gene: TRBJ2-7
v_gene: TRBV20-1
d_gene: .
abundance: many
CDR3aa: CSATEGEPYEQYF
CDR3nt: TGCAGTGCTACCGAAGGGGAGCCCTACGAGCAGTACTTC

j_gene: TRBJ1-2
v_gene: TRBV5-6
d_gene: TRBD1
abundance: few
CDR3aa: CASSLVLQGARVHGYTF
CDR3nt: TGTGCCAGCAGCTTGGTTCTACAGGGGGCGCGGGTCCATGGCTACACCTTC

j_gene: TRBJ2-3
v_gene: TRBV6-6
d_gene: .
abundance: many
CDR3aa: CASSTDSTDTQYF
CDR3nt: TGTGCCAGCAGTACCGACTCCACAGATACGCAGTATTTT

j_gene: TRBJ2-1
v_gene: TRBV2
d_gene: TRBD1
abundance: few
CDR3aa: CASYRDSYNEQFF
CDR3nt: TGTGCCAGCTACCGGGACAGCTACAATGAGCAGTTCTTC

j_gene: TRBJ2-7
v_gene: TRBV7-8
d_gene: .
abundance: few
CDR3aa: CASSLETTPYEQYF
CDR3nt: TGTGCCAGCAGCTTGGAGACTACCCCCTACGAGCAGTACTTC

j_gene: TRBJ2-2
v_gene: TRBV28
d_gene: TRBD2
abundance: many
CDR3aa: CASSPLDGTSGTGELFF
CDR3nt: TGTGCCAGCAGTCCCCTGGACGGGACTAGCGGTACCGGGGAGCTGTTTTTT

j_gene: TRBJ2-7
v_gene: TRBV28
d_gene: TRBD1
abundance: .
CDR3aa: CASSFIQPNRGRGEQYF
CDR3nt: TGTGCCAGCAGTTTTATCCAACCGAACAGGGGGCGAGGGGAGCAGTACTTC

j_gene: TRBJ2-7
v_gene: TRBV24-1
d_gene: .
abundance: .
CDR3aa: CATSDAGQPLGQYF
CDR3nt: TGTGCCACCAGTGACGCCGGACAGCCTCTTGGGCAGTACTTC

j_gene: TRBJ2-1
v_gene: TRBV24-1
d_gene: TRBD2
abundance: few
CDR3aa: CATSGGLATSYNEQFF
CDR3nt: TGTGCCACCAGTGGGGGACTAGCGACCTCCTACAATGAGCAGTTCTTC

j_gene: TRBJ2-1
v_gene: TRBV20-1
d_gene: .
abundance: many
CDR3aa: CSAQRGSSYNEQFF
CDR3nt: TGCAGTGCACAACGGGGGAGCTCCTACAATGAGCAGTTCTTC

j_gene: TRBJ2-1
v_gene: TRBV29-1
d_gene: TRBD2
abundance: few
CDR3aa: CSTREAGGPPEQFF
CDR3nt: TGCAGCACCCGTGAAGCGGGAGGGCCCCCTGAGCAGTTCTTC

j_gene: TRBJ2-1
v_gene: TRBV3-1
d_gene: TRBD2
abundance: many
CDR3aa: CASSLGLAANEQFF
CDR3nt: TGTGCCAGCAGCCTAGGACTAGCCGCAAATGAGCAGTTCTTC

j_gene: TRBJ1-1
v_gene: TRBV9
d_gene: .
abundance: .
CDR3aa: CASSVEGDGVRAFF
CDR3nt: TGTGCCAGCAGCGTAGAGGGGGACGGAGTGAGGGCTTTCTTT

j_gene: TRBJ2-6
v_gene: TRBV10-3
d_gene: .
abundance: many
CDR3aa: CAISEPLWANVLTF
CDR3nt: TGTGCCATCAGTGAGCCTCTGTGGGCCAACGTCCTGACTTTC

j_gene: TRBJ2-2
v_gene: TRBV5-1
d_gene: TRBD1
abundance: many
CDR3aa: CASSETGVTGELFF
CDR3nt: TGCGCCAGCAGTGAGACAGGGGTCACCGGGGAGCTGTTTTTT

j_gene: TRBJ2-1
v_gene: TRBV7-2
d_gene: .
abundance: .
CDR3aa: CASSLVTSPDNEQFF
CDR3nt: TGTGCCAGCAGCTTAGTGACTTCCCCCGACAATGAGCAGTTCTTC

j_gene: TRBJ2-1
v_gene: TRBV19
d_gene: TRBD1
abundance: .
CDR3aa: CASKPDRGQYNEQFF
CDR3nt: TGTGCCAGTAAACCGGACAGGGGACAATACAATGAGCAGTTCTTC

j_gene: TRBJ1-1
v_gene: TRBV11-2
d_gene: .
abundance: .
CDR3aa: CAAGRDTEAFF
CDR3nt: TGTGCCGCAGGGAGGGACACTGAAGCTTTCTTT

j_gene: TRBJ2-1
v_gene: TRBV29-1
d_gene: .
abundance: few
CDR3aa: CSVPQGDEQFF
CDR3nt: TGCAGCGTTCCTCAAGGGGATGAGCAGTTCTTC

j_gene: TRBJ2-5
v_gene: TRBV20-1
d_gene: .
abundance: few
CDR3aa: CSARGLPLNRDQETQYF
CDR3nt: TGCAGTGCTAGAGGTTTGCCCCTAAACAGGGACCAAGAGACCCAGTACTTC

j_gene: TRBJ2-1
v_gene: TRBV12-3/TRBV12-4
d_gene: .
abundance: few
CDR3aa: CASSFISSWHEQFF
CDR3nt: TGTGCCAGCAGTTTTATCTCTAGCTGGCATGAGCAGTTCTTC

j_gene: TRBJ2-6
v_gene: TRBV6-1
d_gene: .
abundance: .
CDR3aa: CASTQGLSGANVLTF
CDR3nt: TGTGCCAGTACTCAGGGTTTGAGTGGGGCCAACGTCCTGACTTTC

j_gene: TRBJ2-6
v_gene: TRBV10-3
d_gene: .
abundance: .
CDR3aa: CAISDRPPGANVLTF
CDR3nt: TGTGCCATCAGTGACAGGCCCCCTGGGGCCAACGTCCTGACTTTC

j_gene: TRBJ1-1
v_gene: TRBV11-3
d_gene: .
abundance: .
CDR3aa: CASSLEGVLAFF
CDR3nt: TGTGCCAGCAGCTTAGAGGGGGTATTAGCTTTCTTT

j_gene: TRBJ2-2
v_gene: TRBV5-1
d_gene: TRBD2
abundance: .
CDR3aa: CASSLTGLAGVGTGELFF
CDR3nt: TGCGCCAGCAGCTTGACGGGGCTAGCGGGAGTAGGCACCGGGGAGCTGTTTTTT

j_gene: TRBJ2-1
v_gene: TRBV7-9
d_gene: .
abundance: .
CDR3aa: CASSLSGLSYEQFF
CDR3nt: TGTGCCAGCAGCTTAAGTGGCCTATCGTATGAGCAGTTCTTC

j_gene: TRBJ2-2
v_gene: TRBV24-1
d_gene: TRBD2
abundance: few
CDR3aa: CATSDPSGVNTGELFF
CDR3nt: TGTGCCACCAGTGACCCAAGCGGGGTGAACACCGGGGAGCTGTTTTTT

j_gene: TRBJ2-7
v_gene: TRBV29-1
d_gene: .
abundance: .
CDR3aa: CSGTGTSAYEQYF
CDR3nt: TGCAGCGGCACCGGGACTTCCGCCTACGAGCAGTACTTC

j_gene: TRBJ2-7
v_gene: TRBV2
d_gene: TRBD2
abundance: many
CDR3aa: CASRVTSGGSYEQYF
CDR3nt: TGTGCCAGCAGAGTGACTAGCGGAGGCTCCTACGAGCAGTACTTC